This TCR beta chain was found in a study of blood T cell repertoires in COVID-19. Study-level information: Sources were T cells, B-cell-depleted T cells, or PBMCs; the material itself was cDNA or gDNA.

The length of the CDR3 is 15 residues. The V segment lost 5 bases and the J segment 6 bases; nucleotides outside the gene matches: 10. Germline CDR1 and CDR2: MDHEN and SYDVKM. The protocol was immunoSEQ multiplex PCR, while the TCRdb copy is restricted to in-frame clones and leaves out a portion. The profile shows about 140,000 clones, 86% of them singletons. Sequencing input: peripheral blood. The chain employs TRBV28 and TRBJ1-2; 9 bases fit TRBD1. The TCR comes from a woman aged 55-70 years with acute or convalescent COVID-19. The CDR3 region has the DNA TGTGCCAGCAGTCCGAGAACAGGGGGCGTAGATGGCTACACCTTC. Amino acids: CASSPRTGGVDGYTF.